The clone carrying this T cell receptor beta chain was observed a single time. The antigen remains unidentified. Germline and junction disagree at one end, which may indicate a read error. The data were obtained in a study of blood T cells in healthy people across ages. Findings of the study overall: CMV status of donors was not determined, possibly confounding expanded clonotype changes.

Using a J-beta primer mix together with a sample-barcoded 5' primer, a second PCR was run for about 6 to 11 cycles. TCRdb re-analysed the 5' RACE reads in MiXCR, keeping a single row per CDR3 protein. This table has about 690,000 distinct CDR3 sequences, over 40% appearing once. The CDR3 has 15 amino acids. The V gene's germline CDR1 is MDHEN and CDR2 SYDVKM. The rearrangement uses TRBV28 and TRBJ2-6; TRBD1 might be the D (5 bases). This TCR was recovered from an elderly man in good health. Material for sequencing was blood. CDR3 region: CASSLISSGANVLNF. CDR3 coding DNA: TGTGCCAGCAGTTTAATCTCCTCTGGGGCCAACGTCCTGAATTTC.